This T cell receptor beta chain stems from a study of T cell repertoires in cytomegalovirus infection. Turning to the study itself: CMV epitopes, recently identified HLA-C-restricted and well-studied HLA-B-restricted, were used. Study-wide findings and caveats: Ex vivo responses were dominated by HLA-C-restricted CMV-specific TCR beta clonotypes.

With regard to this clonotype: Its antigen is undetermined.

Germline CDR1 and CDR2: SGHRS and YFSETQ. Trimming shortened V by 2 bases and J by 8 bases, and 13 bases separated the two germline ends. CDR3 size: 14 residues. TCRdb used MiXCR to reprocess the reads, holding one entry per CDR3 protein. In the table there are approximately 1,000,000 distinct CDR3 sequences, 30% to 40% of which are singletons. The TCR originated in a human donor in good health (CMV status not recorded). Some clones in this sample may be carry-over from other donors' samples. The rearrangement links TRBV5-1 to TRBJ1-4; D remains unclear. Sequencing used cultured CD8+ T cells from PBMCs, obtained from culture after CMV antigen stimulation. For the CDR3, the DNA is TGCGCCAGCAGCTTTCGGGGAGTCGCGGAAAAACTGTTTTTT. Translating gives CASSFRGVAEKLFF.